Shown below are 27 T cell receptor beta chains from a single sample sequenced in a study of blood T cell repertoires in COVID-19. Data came from immunoSEQ multiplex PCR; TCRdb stores just in-frame clones and leaves some out. The table includes 95,000 to 150,000 clones, around 83% detected once. The sequenced material came from peripheral blood. The source is a man at least 80 years old with active or convalescent COVID-19.

This rearrangement joins TRBV6-2 or TRBV6-3 to TRBJ2-7; TRBD2 aligns across 16 bases. The germline V gene encodes CDR1 MNHEY and CDR2 SVGEGT. J lost 7 bases, V lost 6 bases, and 9 bases had no gene match. CDR3 length: 16 residues. The CDR3 reads CASSSGLAGGAREQYF. The CDR3 DNA sequence: TGTGCCAGCAGCTCGGGACTAGCGGGGGGGGCGAGGGAGCAGTACTTC.

The rearrangement uses TRBV7-8 and TRBJ1-2, with D perhaps matching TRBD1 (6 bases). CDR3 length equals 11 residues. Looked up from germline, CDR1 is SGHVS and CDR2 is FQNEAQ. Trimming pared 5 bases from V and 8 bases from J, leaving 9 bases between. CDR3 sequence: CASSPGAGYTF. The CDR3 nucleotides are TGTGCCAGCAGCCCAGGGGCGGGCTACACCTTC.

V usage is TRBV28 and J usage is TRBJ1-4; 8 bases agree with TRBD1. Germline V gene sequence: CDR1 MDHEN, CDR2 SYDVKM. Trimming took 6 bases from V and 7 from J; bases not matched to a gene: 7. This CDR3 is built from 14 residues. In DNA form, the CDR3 reads TGTGCCAGCAGCCTGGGACAGGTAGTTGAAAAACTGTTTTTT. This encodes CASSLGQVVEKLFF.

J is TRBJ1-2 and V is TRBV7-9; 7 bases fit TRBD1. CDR3 length: 14 amino acids. Per germline, CDR1 SEHNR and CDR2 FQNEAQ (reference sequence). Trimming removed 2 bases from V and 8 bases from J; junction bases left unmatched: 8. The CDR3 region is CASSLTKGAGGYTF. The CDR3 DNA reads as TGTGCCAGCAGCTTAACGAAGGGGGCAGGCGGCTACACCTTC. The whole variable domain, remainder taken from reference TRBV7-9 and TRBJ1-2, is DTGVSQNPRHKITKRGQNVTFRCDPISEHNRLYWYRQTLGQGPEFLTYFQNEAQLEKSRLLSDRFSAERPKGSFSTLEIQRTEQGDSAMYLCASSLTKGAGGYTFGSGTRLTVV.

The chain uses TRBV5-8 and TRBJ2-2; D possibly corresponds to TRBD2 (7 bases). CDR1 and CDR2 from the germline V gene are SGHTS and YDEGEE. The CDR3 runs 17 residues. V lost 4 bases to trimming and J lost 6 bases, with 22 bases between them. In DNA form, the CDR3 reads TGTGCCAGCAGCCCCTTCTCATGGGGGGGCATATCCGGGGAGCTGTTTTTT. It is translated as CASSPFSWGGISGELFF.

This sequence joins TRBV6-6 and TRBJ2-5; no clear D gene. V was clipped by 4 bases and J by 4 bases, with 4 bases between them. This CDR3 is 11 amino acids long. CDR1 MNHNY and CDR2 SVGAGI come from the germline V gene (reference sequence). CDR3 residues: CASSWRETQYF. Here the CDR3 DNA reads TGTGCCAGCAGTTGGAGAGAGACCCAGTACTTC.

CDR3 amino acids: CSATLIGEQFF. The CDR3 nucleotides are TGCAGTGCTACTCTCATCGGTGAGCAGTTCTTC. The chain joins TRBV20-1 to TRBJ2-1; D gene ambiguous. Germline assignment: CDR1 DFQATT and CDR2 SNEGSKA (reference sequence). The CDR3 runs to 11 residues. V dropped 4 bases and J dropped 9 bases, with 10 bases sitting between them.

This rearrangement joins TRBV7-6 to TRBJ2-2; 9 nucleotides line up with TRBD1. The V and J ends lost 1 base and 5 bases, in that order; junction bases with no gene match: 5. The CDR3 loop spans 16 amino acids. Germline CDR1 reads SGHVS; CDR2 reads FNYEAQ. This CDR3 is CASSLGGQGRTGELFF. The CDR3 nucleotides read TGTGCCAGCAGCTTAGGGGGACAGGGTAGGACCGGGGAGCTGTTTTTT.

The chain joins TRBV9 to TRBJ1-4; a possible D gene is TRBD1 (5 bases). Trimming shortened V by 4 bases and J by 3 bases, and 13 bases separated the two germline ends. Germline V gene data show CDR1 as SGDLS and CDR2 as YYNGEE. The CDR3 extends over 15 amino acids. The CDR3: CASSRSSGANEKLFF. As DNA, the CDR3 is TGTGCCAGCAGCAGGTCTTCGGGGGCTAATGAAAAACTGTTTTTT. Combining the CDR3 with reference TRBV9 and TRBJ1-4 gives the whole variable domain DSGVTQTPKHLITATGQRVTLRCSPRSGDLSVYWYQQSLDQGLQFLIQYYNGEERAKGNILERFSAQQFPDLHSELNLSSLELGDSALYFCASSRSSGANEKLFFGSGTQLSVL.

The chain couples TRBV28 to TRBJ1-5; tentative D call: TRBD1 (6 bases). Germline-derived CDR1 and CDR2 are MDHEN and SYDVKM. The CDR3 contains 17 residues. Trimming shortened V by 3 bases and J by 5 bases, and 20 bases separated the two germline ends. The CDR3 region has the DNA TGTGCCAGCAGTTTCTGGGGGCGTCTTAAAGTTGATCAGCCCCAGCATTTT. Translated, it gives CASSFWGRLKVDQPQHF.

The V and J genes are TRBV7-9 and TRBJ1-3; 7 bases align to TRBD1. Germline V gene data show CDR1 as SEHNR and CDR2 as FQNEAQ (reference sequence). The CDR3 has 15 residues. J lost 0 bases, V lost 4 bases, and 3 bases had no gene match. The CDR3 region is CASSSTGTSGNTIYF. Written as DNA, the CDR3 is TGTGCCAGCAGCTCGACAGGGACCTCTGGAAACACCATATATTTT.

The chain links TRBV5-4 to TRBJ2-1, with a tentative D call TRBD1 (6 bases). Germline loops: CDR1 SGHNT, CDR2 YYREEE (reference sequence). CDR3 length: 15 residues. The germline V and J ends were trimmed by 2 bases and 4 bases, with 13 bases remaining between them. CDR3 coding DNA: TGTGCCAGCAGCTTAACGCAGGGGCCTTACAATGAGCAGTTCTTC. Its protein product is CASSLTQGPYNEQFF.

V gene TRBV9 combines with J gene TRBJ1-1; weak D call: TRBD1 (6 bases). With 1 base removed from V and 1 base from J, the gap between germline ends came to 11 bases. The CDR3 runs 15 residues. Germline CDR1 is SGDLS and CDR2 is YYNGEE. This CDR3 is CASSVTGHPNTEAFF. CDR3 nucleotides: TGTGCCAGCAGCGTAACGGGACATCCGAACACTGAAGCTTTCTTT.

This sequence joins TRBV7-2 and TRBJ1-4; 10 nucleotides line up with TRBD1. This CDR3 has 15 amino acids. V shed 3 bases, J shed 16 bases, and the junction held 14 bases outside the gene matches. Germline V lookup: CDR1 SGHTA, CDR2 FQGNSA. The CDR3 nucleotides read TGTGCCAGCAGCTTTGCCGGGACAGGGGCCCGCAGGAGGTTTTTT. It yields the protein CASSFAGTGARRRFF.

This clone came up a few times. The rearrangement uses TRBV28 and TRBJ1-1; D uncertain. Germline CDR1 reads MDHEN; CDR2 reads SYDVKM. V was pared by 0 bases and J by 3 bases, with 8 bases between. The length of the CDR3 is 14 residues. CDR3 region: CASSLWQDYTEAFF. The CDR3 DNA sequence: TGTGCCAGCAGTTTATGGCAGGACTACACTGAAGCTTTCTTT.

This clone appeared a single time. This chain uses TRBV28 with TRBJ2-1; 7 nucleotides agree with TRBD2. CDR1 and CDR2 (germline): MDHEN, SYDVKM. The CDR3 is made up of 15 amino acids. V was pared by 6 bases and J by 2 bases, with 7 bases of the junction left unmatched. This CDR3 is CASRGSGGAYNEQFF. In DNA form, the CDR3 reads TGTGCCAGCAGGGGTTCGGGGGGAGCCTACAATGAGCAGTTCTTC.

The chain links TRBV27 to TRBJ1-5; no firm D call. Germline V gene sequence: CDR1 MNHEY, CDR2 SMNVEV (reference sequence). The V end lost 4 bases, the J end lost 1 base, and 5 bases lay between the germline ends. This CDR3 spans 13 amino acids. The CDR3 sequence is CASSSRSNQPQHF. The DNA for the CDR3 is TGTGCCAGCAGTTCCCGGAGCAATCAGCCCCAGCATTTT.

The V call is TRBV20-1, the J call TRBJ1-6; D not certain. V was shortened by 3 bases and J by 15 bases, with 24 bases between the two germline ends. The CDR3 spans 15 residues. The V gene's germline CDR1 is DFQATT and CDR2 SNEGSKA (reference sequence). Written as DNA, the CDR3 is TGCAGTGCTAGTAAGGGCGGCGGGGTTAACTCCCACCTCCACTTT. Residues: CSASKGGGVNSHLHF.

The rearrangement joins TRBV7-9 to TRBJ1-1; D might be TRBD1 (5 bases). The CDR3 extends over 14 amino acids. Germline V gives CDR1 SEHNR, CDR2 FQNEAQ (reference sequence). The V gene lost 5 bases and the J gene lost 4 bases, with 14 bases spanning the gap. CDR3 DNA sequence: TGTGCCAGCAGCCGATTTGAAGGGGTCACTGAAGCTTTCTTT. Protein: CASSRFEGVTEAFF. Drawing the rest from reference TRBV7-9 and TRBJ1-1, the complete variable domain is DTGVSQNPRHKITKRGQNVTFRCDPISEHNRLYWYRQTLGQGPEFLTYFQNEAQLEKSRLLSDRFSAERPKGSFSTLEIQRTEQGDSAMYLCASSRFEGVTEAFFGQGTRLTVV.

The CDR3 DNA is TGTGCCAGCAGCTATGCGGAACTCTATGGGAATGAGCAGTTCTTC. This encodes CASSYAELYGNEQFF. The chain carries TRBV7-9 and TRBJ2-1; D is unresolved. CDR1 is SEHNR and CDR2 is FQNEAQ in the germline V gene (reference sequence). The CDR3 is 15 residues long. V dropped 4 bases and J dropped 7 bases, with 17 bases sitting between them.

This chain uses TRBV24-1 with TRBJ2-3, with D possibly matching TRBD1 (6 bases). Trimming removed 2 bases from V and 2 bases from J, with 19 bases in between. The V gene's germline CDR1 is KGHDR and CDR2 SFDVKD. CDR3 length equals 18 residues. This CDR3 is CATSDSRRSGAVTDTQYF. The CDR3 bases are TGTGCCACCAGTGATTCCCGCCGCTCAGGGGCAGTCACAGATACGCAGTATTTT.

About this clone itself: At one end the junction does not follow the germline gene, possibly because of a read error. The V call is TRBV4-3, the J call TRBJ2-6; 7 nucleotides align to TRBD1. The CDR3 has 14 residues. CDR1 is LGHNA, CDR2 YSLEER, per germline. CDR3 in DNA: TGCGCCAGCAGCCAAGTCGCAGGGGGCAACGTCCTGACTTTC. This encodes CASSQVAGGNVLTF.

A few counts support this clone. This chain joins TRBV5-1 and TRBJ1-4, with no clear D. The CDR3 runs to 14 residues. V gave up 3 bases and J gave up 4 bases, with 10 bases separating them. CDR1 SGHRS and CDR2 YFSETQ come from the germline V gene. The CDR3 reads CASSSTASNEKLFF. The CDR3 DNA reads as TGCGCCAGCAGCTCGACTGCGAGTAATGAAAAACTGTTTTTT. The full variable domain, with the rest looked up from reference TRBV5-1 and TRBJ1-4, is KAGVTQTPRYLIKTRGQQVTLSCSPISGHRSVSWYQQTPGQGLQFLFEYFSETQRNKGNFPGRFSGRQFSNSRSEMNVSTLELGDSALYLCASSSTASNEKLFFGSGTQLSVL.

This clone was found once. The rearrangement joins TRBV6-1 to TRBJ1-5; tentative D call: TRBD1 (5 bases). The V end was cut by 9 bases, the J end by 2 bases, with 17 bases between. CDR3 length: 15 amino acids. CDR1 MNHNS and CDR2 SASEGT come from the germline V gene. This chain's CDR3 is CASQPGQGGNQPQHF. The DNA of the CDR3 is TGTGCCAGTCAGCCAGGGCAAGGTGGCAATCAGCCCCAGCATTTT.

The CDR3 coding sequence is TGCGCCAGCAGCTTGGTCACGAACACCGGGGAGCTGTTTTTT. Protein product: CASSLVTNTGELFF. J is TRBJ2-2 and V is TRBV5-1; D gene uncertain. Germline-derived CDR1 and CDR2 are SGHRS and YFSETQ. Between the trimmed V and J ends, which lost 0 bases and 0 bases, there was a span of 3 bases. This CDR3 spans 14 amino acids.

The chain recombines TRBV5-8 with TRBJ2-3, with 11 bases that match TRBD2. Germline V CDR1 and CDR2: SGHTS, YDEGEE. The junction had 9 bases not matched to a gene; V was cut back by 2 bases and J by 7 bases. The CDR3 is 16 amino acids. The CDR3 region is CASSFSGGGILYTQYF. CDR3 DNA sequence: TGTGCCAGCAGCTTTAGCGGGGGGGGTATCCTGTATACGCAGTATTTT.

This clone was seen a few times. The J gene is TRBJ2-6, the V gene TRBV7-9; D is possibly TRBD2 (5 bases). In germline, CDR1 is SEHNR, CDR2 FQNEAQ (reference sequence). The CDR3 consists of 14 residues. Trimming pared 9 bases from V and 0 bases from J, leaving 9 bases between. In nucleotides, the CDR3 is TGTGCCAGACCGGAGGCCTCTGGGGCCAACGTCCTGACTTTC. This encodes CARPEASGANVLTF.